This paragraph covers one TCR beta chain sequence. Its antigen is currently unknown. This entry belongs to a study of cytomegalovirus exposure and HLA in healthy donors. Study-level points and caveats: The study labeled 150 to 200 TCR beta chains cytomegalovirus-associated.

Researchers ran the PCR with 60 Vbeta and 13 Jbeta primers. Using immunoSEQ multiplex PCR, the repertoire was profiled, and TCRdb retains in-frame clones only, with some absent. The data hold hundreds of thousands of clones, with around 76% observed a single time. Source material: PBMCs. The source is a middle-aged man in good health and CMV-seropositive.

The CDR3 spells CASPFRDRNTGELFF. DNA for the CDR3: TGTGCCAGCCCGTTCCGGGACAGGAACACCGGGGAGCTGTTTTTT. The chain links TRBV7-9 to TRBJ2-2; 7 bases align to TRBD1. V trimming: 8 bases; J trimming: 1 base; junction bases outside the gene matches: 7. Germline CDR1 reads SEHNR; CDR2 reads FQNEAQ (reference sequence). The CDR3 consists of 15 residues. The full variable domain, with the rest looked up from reference TRBV7-9 and TRBJ2-2, is DTGVSQNPRHKITKRGQNVTFRCDPISEHNRLYWYRQTLGQGPEFLTYFQNEAQLEKSRLLSDRFSAERPKGSFSTLEIQRTEQGDSAMYLCASPFRDRNTGELFFGEGSRLTVL.